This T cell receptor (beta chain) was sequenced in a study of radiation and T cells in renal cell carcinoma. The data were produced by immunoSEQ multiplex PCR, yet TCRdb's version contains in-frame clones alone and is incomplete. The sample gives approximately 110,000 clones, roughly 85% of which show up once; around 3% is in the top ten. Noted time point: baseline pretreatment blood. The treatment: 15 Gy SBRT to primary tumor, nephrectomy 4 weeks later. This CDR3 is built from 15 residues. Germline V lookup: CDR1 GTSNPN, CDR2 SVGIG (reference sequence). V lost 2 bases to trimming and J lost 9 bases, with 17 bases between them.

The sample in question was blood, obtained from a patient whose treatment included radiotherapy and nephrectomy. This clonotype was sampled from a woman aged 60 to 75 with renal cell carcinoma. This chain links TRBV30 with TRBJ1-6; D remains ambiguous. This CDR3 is CAWSLGFGGISPLHF. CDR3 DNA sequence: TGTGCCTGGAGTTTAGGATTTGGAGGAATTTCACCCCTCCACTTT.